This TCR beta chain came from a study of naive and memory T cell subsets. This clonotype was detected only a few times. Per germline, CDR1 SNHLY and CDR2 FYNNEI. Trimming left V 0 bases short and J 4 bases short, with 10 bases between. The length of the CDR3 is 16 residues. Both TRBC1 and TRBC2 were covered by a beta constant-region primer of two equimolar oligonucleotides. Four rounds of PCR amplified the ligated cDNA using nested alpha and beta constant-region primers plus SP2. Via MiXCR, TCRdb re-called the UMI-ligation and nested PCR reads, giving one row per CDR3 protein. The sample has 30,000 to 40,000 distinct CDR3 sequences, approximately 17% seen once; the top ten hold under 4%.

Sequenced material: effector memory CD4+ T cells from blood. Subset given: effector memory, CD45RA- CD27-. This TCR derives from a human donor in good health. V is TRBV2 and J is TRBJ2-6; D might be TRBD2 (6 bases). The CDR3 protein is CASSEAGGTGANVLTF. The CDR3 DNA reads as TGTGCCAGCAGTGAAGCTGGCGGGACCGGGGCCAACGTCCTGACTTTC.